Listed below are T cell receptor beta chains from one sample, sequenced in a study of blood T cells in healthy people across ages. TCRdb re-analysed the 5' RACE reads in MiXCR, keeping a single row per CDR3 protein. The sample carries just over 1 million distinct CDR3 sequences, around 43% recorded once. Material: blood. The receptors were sampled from a woman in her sixties or seventies in good health. The CDR3 runs from the conserved cysteine through the conserved F or W. A D gene is named only where the DNA matches it firmly. Clone size is not always given. Where it is, it says once, few, many or a class for expanded clones.

v_gene	j_gene	len	d_gene	abundance	CDR3nt	CDR3aa
TRBV27	TRBJ2-5	16	.	.	TGTGCCAGCAGAGCACTGTGGGGGCTCGAGGAGGAGACCCAGTACTTC	CASRALWGLEEETQYF
TRBV4-1	TRBJ2-5	15	.	.	TGCGCCAGCAGCGACCAGGAAGGGATGGGGAATGAGCAGTACTTC	CASSDQEGMGNEQYF
TRBV4-2	TRBJ1-1	15	.	.	TGTGCCAGCAGCCAAGATCTGGGCAGGGAGACTGAAGCTTTCTTT	CASSQDLGRETEAFF
TRBV29-1	TRBJ2-2	13	.	.	TGCAGCGTTGGAATGACTGGGACCGGGGAGCTGTTTTTT	CSVGMTGTGELFF
TRBV20-1	TRBJ2-1	15	TRBD2	few	TGCAGTGCTAGGCCCCCTAGCGGGATTTACAATGAGCAGTTCTTC	CSARPPSGIYNEQFF
TRBV4-2	TRBJ2-7	15	TRBD2	.	TGTGCCAGCAGCCAAGAAACAGCGGGAGAAAAGAAGCAGTACTTC	CASSQETAGEKKQYF
TRBV20-1	TRBJ1-1	12	.	.	TGCAGTGCAAGGGGTTGGGACACTGAAGCTTTCTTT	CSARGWDTEAFF
TRBV11-2	TRBJ2-7	15	TRBD2	few	TGTGCCAGCAGATCGGGACTAGCGGACTCCTACGAGCAGTACTTC	CASRSGLADSYEQYF
TRBV4-2	TRBJ2-4	18	.	.	TGTGCCAGCAGCCAAGGGGCTGGGGGGACCCCAGCCAAAAACATTCAGTACTTC	CASSQGAGGTPAKNIQYF
TRBV20-1	TRBJ2-1	16	TRBD1	.	TGCAGTGCTAGACGGACAGGGGGCGCAGGATACAATGAGCAGTTCTTC	CSARRTGGAGYNEQFF
TRBV25-1	TRBJ2-6	14	.	few	TGTGCCAGCAGCTGGTCTCCTGGGGCCAACGTCCTGACTTTC	CASSWSPGANVLTF
TRBV4-1	TRBJ2-3	15	.	.	TGCGCCAGCAGCCAAGCCCTAATAAGCACAGATACGCAGTATTTT	CASSQALISTDTQYF
TRBV6-6	TRBJ1-2	14	TRBD1	.	TGTGCCAGCAGTTATGACAGGGAAGCGGATGGCTACACCTTC	CASSYDREADGYTF
TRBV3-1	TRBJ2-7	17	TRBD2	.	TGTGCCAGCAGCCAAGTGGGACTAGCGGAGAGGAGGCACGAGCAGTACTTC	CASSQVGLAERRHEQYF
TRBV24-1	TRBJ2-1	16	TRBD2	.	TGTGCCACCAGTGATTTGCGGGCTAGCGGGAGGAATGAGCAGTTCTTC	CATSDLRASGRNEQFF
TRBV3-1	TRBJ1-5	14	.	few	TGTGCCAGCAGCTTTACAGGGAGCCGTCAGCCCCAGCATTTT	CASSFTGSRQPQHF
TRBV28	TRBJ2-5	14	.	.	TGTGCCAGCGGCGACGGGGCGTCCCAAGAGACCCAGTACTTC	CASGDGASQETQYF
TRBV5-5	TRBJ2-5	15	.	few	TGTGCCAGCAGCCCTCGAGGGCATCTTCAAGAGACCCAGTACTTC	CASSPRGHLQETQYF
TRBV27	TRBJ2-3	16	.	.	TGTGCCAGCAGTTTAAGGGGAGCGCCACGTCCAGATACGCAGTATTTT	CASSLRGAPRPDTQYF
TRBV20-1	TRBJ2-3	15	.	.	TGCAGTGCTAGAGATCACATCTTGCCGGGGGATACGCAGTATTTT	CSARDHILPGDTQYF
TRBV7-9	TRBJ1-6	17	.	.	TGTGCCAGCAGCTCTCGGACTGAAAGCCTCTATAATTCACCCCTCCACTTT	CASSSRTESLYNSPLHF
TRBV5-5	TRBJ1-5	15	.	.	TGTGCCAGCAGCGTTGACAGTTATAGCAATCAGCCCCAGCATTTT	CASSVDSYSNQPQHF
TRBV7-2	TRBJ2-7	14	.	.	TGTGCCAGCAGCTCCGATTTAAACTCCTACGAGCAGTACTTC	CASSSDLNSYEQYF
TRBV20-1	TRBJ2-3	17	TRBD2	few	TGCAGTGCTACAAGGACTAGCGGGAACCTACTCACAGATACGCAGTATTTT	CSATRTSGNLLTDTQYF
TRBV6-5	TRBJ1-6	15	.	.	TGTGCCAGCAGTACTCGGGACCACCATAATTCACCCCTCCACTTT	CASSTRDHHNSPLHF
TRBV20-1	TRBJ2-7	17	TRBD2	.	TGCAGTGCCGGGACTAGCGGGAGGGTGGGGACTTCCTACGAGCAGTACTTC	CSAGTSGRVGTSYEQYF
TRBV7-2	TRBJ2-2	14	.	few	TGTGCCAGCAGCTCCAGGGCGAACACCGGGGAGCTGTTTTTT	CASSSRANTGELFF
TRBV12-3/TRBV12-4	TRBJ2-6	15	.	.	TGTGCCAGCAGTCCTGGAATGTGGGGGGCCAACGTCCTGACTTTC	CASSPGMWGANVLTF
TRBV2	TRBJ2-7	13	.	.	TGTGCCAGCAGTACAGCGGGCTTCGACGAGCAGTACTTC	CASSTAGFDEQYF
TRBV7-8	TRBJ2-5	17	.	.	TGTGCCAGCAGCTTAGCCGGAATCGAGAATACGGCAGAGACCCAGTACTTC	CASSLAGIENTAETQYF
TRBV5-1	TRBJ2-7	12	.	once	TGCGCCGGCAGCTTTAGGGGATACGAGCAGTACTTC	CAGSFRGYEQYF
TRBV20-1	TRBJ2-7	15	.	few	TGCAGTGCTAGAGATACGGGGGGCCCAGTCTACGAGCAGTACTTC	CSARDTGGPVYEQYF
TRBV20-1	TRBJ2-3	15	TRBD1	.	TGCAGTGCAACGGACAGGGAAACTAGCACAGATACGCAGTATTTT	CSATDRETSTDTQYF
TRBV11-2	TRBJ2-1	15	.	few	TGTGCCAGCAGCTTGACCGGGGGAACCTACAATGAGCAGTTCTTC	CASSLTGGTYNEQFF
TRBV4-1	TRBJ2-7	14	TRBD2	.	TGCGCCAGCAGCCAAACTAGCGGGAACTACGAGCAGTACTTC	CASSQTSGNYEQYF
TRBV20-1	TRBJ2-7	13	.	few	TGCAGTGCTAGAGGTGGGCACCCCTCCGAGCAGTACTTC	CSARGGHPSEQYF
TRBV20-1	TRBJ2-7	11	.	.	TGCAGTGCACCATATCCCTACGAGCAGTACTTC	CSAPYPYEQYF
TRBV12-3/TRBV12-4	TRBJ1-1	12	.	.	TGTGCCAGCAGCTTGGACAGATATGAAGCTTTCTTT	CASSLDRYEAFF
TRBV4-2	TRBJ2-1	16	.	.	TGTACCAGCAGCCAAGATGGAGACAGGCGATACAATGAGCAGTTCTTC	CTSSQDGDRRYNEQFF
TRBV12-3/TRBV12-4	TRBJ2-1	17	TRBD2	few	TGTGCCAGCAGTTTTCCCTCTAGCGGGAGATATCCCAATGAGCAGTTCTTC	CASSFPSSGRYPNEQFF
TRBV15	TRBJ1-6	15	TRBD1	.	TGTGCCACCAGCAGGCAACAGGGGGCCCCAGGAACCCTCCACTTT	CATSRQQGAPGTLHF
TRBV11-1	TRBJ2-2	14	.	few	TGTGCCAGCAGCGTATCTCTGAACACCGGGGAGCTGTTTTTT	CASSVSLNTGELFF
TRBV25-1	TRBJ2-5	13	TRBD2	few	TGTGCCAGCAGCTCTGGGGGGGACGAGACCCAGTACTTC	CASSSGGDETQYF
TRBV12-3/TRBV12-4	TRBJ2-5	13	.	few	TGTGCCAGCAGTTTATGGGGGGAAGAGACCCAGTACTTC	CASSLWGEETQYF
TRBV20-1	TRBJ1-2	16	.	.	TGCAGTGCTAGACCTGTCGGAGTAGGCCTAAACTATGGCTACACCTTC	CSARPVGVGLNYGYTF
TRBV2	TRBJ1-1	13	.	.	TGTGCCACCAAGGAGGTACAGGACACTGAAGCTTTCTTT	CATKEVQDTEAFF
TRBV20-1	TRBJ2-4	15	.	few	TGCAGTGCTCAAAACAGGGTAACAGCCAAAAACATTCAGTACTTC	CSAQNRVTAKNIQYF
TRBV7-7	TRBJ2-7	13	.	.	TGTGCCAGCAGCTTAGCAGACAGATACGAGCAGTACTTC	CASSLADRYEQYF
TRBV20-1	TRBJ2-7	14	.	few	TGTAGTGCCGCCCTGAGGGCGGGACCCTACGAGCAGTACTTC	CSAALRAGPYEQYF
TRBV12-3/TRBV12-4	TRBJ1-1	16	TRBD1	.	TGTGCCAGCAGTCTCGGGACAGGGGGCGCAGGCACTGAAGCTTTCTTT	CASSLGTGGAGTEAFF
TRBV7-9	TRBJ1-1	14	.	once	TGTGCCAGCAGCTTAGCAGCGAGGAACACTGAAGCTTTCTTT	CASSLAARNTEAFF
TRBV10-3	TRBJ2-7	14	.	many	TGTGCCATCAGTGTGGTTGGCGGGAACTACGAGCAGTACTTC	CAISVVGGNYEQYF
TRBV2	TRBJ2-7	10	.	.	TGTGCCAGCACTGCGTACGAGCAGTACTTC	CASTAYEQYF